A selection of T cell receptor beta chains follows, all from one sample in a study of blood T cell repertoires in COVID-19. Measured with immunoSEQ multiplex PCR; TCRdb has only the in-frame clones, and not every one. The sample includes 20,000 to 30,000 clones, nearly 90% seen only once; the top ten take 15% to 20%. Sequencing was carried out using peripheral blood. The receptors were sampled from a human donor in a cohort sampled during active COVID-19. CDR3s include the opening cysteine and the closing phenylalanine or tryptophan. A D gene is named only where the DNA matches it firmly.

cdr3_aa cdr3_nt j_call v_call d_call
CASRRGGLGDEQYF TGTGCCAGCAGACGAGGTGGGCTAGGGGACGAGCAGTACTTC TRBJ2-7 TRBV6-5 NA
CASSRGTGLNTEAFF TGTGCCAGCAGCCGCGGGACAGGGCTGAACACTGAAGCTTTCTTT TRBJ1-1 TRBV5-6 TRBD1
CASSPGQIEAFF TGTGCCAGCTCACCGGGACAGATTGAAGCTTTCTTT TRBJ1-1 TRBV18 TRBD1
CASSPAGSSYEQYF TGTGCCAGCTCACCAGCTGGGAGCTCCTACGAGCAGTACTTC TRBJ2-7 TRBV18 NA
CAIADGGARAPKNIQYF TGTGCCATCGCCGACGGGGGGGCCCGGGCCCCCAAAAACATTCAGTACTTC TRBJ2-4 TRBV10-3 TRBD2
CATSHTGYSQPQHF TGTGCCACCAGTCATACAGGGTACTCTCAGCCCCAGCATTTT TRBJ1-5 TRBV24-1 NA
CASSKPGQGLRAIYEQYF TGTGCCAGCAGTAAACCGGGACAGGGGCTCCGCGCAATATACGAGCAGTACTTC TRBJ2-7 TRBV6-2/TRBV6-3 TRBD1
CASSPREAGVRDTQYF TGTGCCAGCAGCCCACGAGAGGCGGGGGTTAGAGATACGCAGTATTTT TRBJ2-3 TRBV7-9 TRBD2
CASSLVLSGRGDTQYF TGTGCCAGCAGCTTAGTCCTAAGCGGGCGGGGAGATACGCAGTATTTT TRBJ2-3 TRBV7-9 NA
CASSAGLAVNNEQFF TGTGCCAGCAGCGCCGGACTAGCGGTAAACAATGAGCAGTTCTTC TRBJ2-1 TRBV9 TRBD2
CASSPLEISRGGEQFF TGTGCCAGCAGCCCCCTGGAGATCTCAAGAGGGGGTGAGCAGTTCTTC TRBJ2-1 TRBV14 NA